The 23 T cell receptor beta chains listed next were all sequenced from one sample in a study of T cells in Graves' hyperthyroidism and ophthalmopathy. RNA transcripts were the template for amplifying TCR beta CDR3 regions. An initial round of RT-PCR targeting the TCR CDR3 relied on the HTBI primer set. TCRdb processed the multiplex PCR reads anew with MiXCR; each CDR3 protein has one entry. The sample shows 500,000 to 600,000 distinct CDR3 sequences, around 20% of them seen only once. The source material was blood. These receptors were collected from a man between 35 and 55 years old with Graves' ophthalmopathy.

As for this clonotype: A read error is possible here, since a much larger clone lies one base away. This chain uses TRBV28 with TRBJ2-7; TRBD1 is a possible D gene (5 bases). V lost 4 bases and J 3 bases, leaving 13 bases between the germline ends. CDR1 and CDR2 (germline): MDHEN, SYDVKM. The CDR3 runs to 14 residues. This CDR3 reads CASSSPIQDYEQYF. DNA for the CDR3: TGTGCCAGCAGTTCCCCAATACAGGACTACGAGCAGTACTTC.

The chain recombines TRBV28 with TRBJ2-1; TRBD1 aligns across 10 bases. The V gene end was trimmed by 5 bases and the J gene end by 2 bases; junction bases not matched to a gene: 6. The length of the CDR3 is 16 residues. Germline V gene data show CDR1 as MDHEN and CDR2 as SYDVKM. For the CDR3, the DNA is TGTGCCAGCAGTGCCTTGACAGGGGGCGCCTACAATGAGCAGTTCTTC. As protein: CASSALTGGAYNEQFF.

This clonotype was observed a few times. The CDR3 region is CSVEGGDLSSYEQYF. The CDR3 DNA follows: TGCAGCGTTGAGGGAGGCGACTTGAGCTCCTACGAGCAGTACTTC. The rearrangement uses TRBV29-1 and TRBJ2-7; D is possibly TRBD2 (6 bases). The CDR3 extends over 15 amino acids. Germline assignment: CDR1 SQVTM and CDR2 ANQGSEA. V was clipped by 3 bases and J by 0 bases, with 15 bases between them.

CDR3 nucleotide sequence: TGCAGCGTTGTAGCCGGGGGGGATGAGCAGTTCTTC. Its protein is CSVVAGGDEQFF. The chain carries TRBV29-1 and TRBJ2-1; 8 bases align to TRBD2. This CDR3 is built from 12 residues. The V and J ends lost 4 bases and 8 bases, in that order; junction bases with no gene match: 4. CDR1 is SQVTM and CDR2 is ANQGSEA in the germline V gene.

As for this clonotype: A much larger clone differs from this one at a single base, so this may be a read error. This chain uses TRBV7-9 with TRBJ2-1; tentative D call: TRBD1 (6 bases). This CDR3 has 15 amino acids. The germline gives CDR1 SEHNR, CDR2 FQNEAQ (reference sequence). In DNA form, the CDR3 reads TGTGCCGGCAGCTTTTTTCCAGGGGAGTACAATGAGCAGTTCTTC. Translation gives CAGSFFPGEYNEQFF.

This clonotype has just a few counts. The chain recombines TRBV20-1 with TRBJ2-1; 7 bases map to TRBD1. Unmatched junction bases numbered 4, after V lost 4 bases and J lost 4 bases. Germline CDR1 DFQATT, CDR2 SNEGSKA (reference sequence). The CDR3 contains 13 residues. In nucleotides, the CDR3 is TGCAGTGCTAAAACAGGGGTTTACAATGAGCAGTTCTTC. Translating it yields CSAKTGVYNEQFF.

This clonotype was seen a handful of times. The V call is TRBV5-6, the J call TRBJ2-3; D unclear. The CDR3 has 16 amino acids. The germline V gene has CDR1 SGHDT and CDR2 YYEEEE. Trimming cost V 3 bases and J 0 bases, with 14 bases left between them. The CDR3 DNA sequence: TGTGCCAGCAGCTCGCTAGGAGTTACTAGCACAGATACGCAGTATTTT. Its translation: CASSSLGVTSTDTQYF.

The CDR3 sequence is CASSALSGSSGTDTQYF. CDR3 DNA sequence: TGTGCCAGCAGCGCCCTTAGCGGGAGTTCTGGCACAGATACGCAGTATTTT. The V call is TRBV3-1, the J call TRBJ2-3, with 9 nucleotides matching TRBD2. The CDR3 loop spans 17 amino acids. V lost 5 bases, J lost 1 base, and 10 bases stayed unmatched. Per the germline V gene, CDR1 is LGHDT and CDR2 is YNNKEL (reference sequence).

The chain combines TRBV7-3 with TRBJ2-1, with no clear D. The CDR3 totals 13 residues. With 5 bases removed from V and 7 bases from J, the gap between germline ends came to 12 bases. Germline lookup yields CDR1 SGHTA and CDR2 FQGTGA. Written as DNA, the CDR3 is TGTGCCAGCAGCCGATTGGAGTATAATGAGCAGTTCTTC. As protein: CASSRLEYNEQFF.

This clonotype came up once. The gene calls are TRBV7-6 and TRBJ2-7; D gene ambiguous. The germline V and J ends were trimmed by 4 bases and 2 bases, with 15 bases remaining between them. The germline V gene has CDR1 SGHVS and CDR2 FNYEAQ. This CDR3 is built from 15 residues. The CDR3 loop reads CASSSSVGGPYEQYF. In DNA, the CDR3 is TGTGCCAGCAGCTCTTCGGTTGGTGGCCCCTACGAGCAGTACTTC.

This clonotype was observed many times. J is TRBJ2-7 and V is TRBV5-1; D ambiguous. This CDR3 comprises 15 residues. The V gene lost 4 bases and the J gene lost 0 bases, with 14 bases spanning the gap. The germline CDR1 and CDR2 sequences are SGHRS and YFSETQ. This CDR3 reads CASSPDTVASYEQYF. CDR3 nucleotides: TGCGCCAGCAGCCCTGACACCGTAGCCTCCTACGAGCAGTACTTC.

Of note for this clonotype: A much larger clone differs from this one at a single base, so this may be a read error. This rearrangement joins TRBV20-1 to TRBJ2-1, with a weak D call TRBD2 (6 bases). Germline lookup yields CDR1 DFQATT and CDR2 SNEGSKA (reference sequence). The CDR3 has 13 amino acids. Written as DNA, the CDR3 is TGCAGTGCTCCGAGCCATAGCGGCAATGAGCAGTCCTTC. Translating gives CSAPSHSGNEQSF.

There are many counts of this clonotype. The chain combines TRBV7-9 with TRBJ2-7; D unclear. Trimming stripped 4 bases from V and 4 bases from J, with 8 bases between. The CDR3 has 12 residues. Germline CDR1 and CDR2: SEHNR and FQNEAQ (reference sequence). In nucleotides, the CDR3 is TGTGCCAGCAGCTCCGACATGTACGAGCAGTACTTC. The encoded protein is CASSSDMYEQYF. The full variable domain, rest sourced from reference TRBV7-9 and TRBJ2-7, is DTGVSQNPRHKITKRGQNVTFRCDPISEHNRLYWYRQTLGQGPEFLTYFQNEAQLEKSRLLSDRFSAERPKGSFSTLEIQRTEQGDSAMYLCASSSDMYEQYFGPGTRLTVT.

This clonotype was seen at least ten times. Here the CDR3 DNA reads TGTGCCAGCAGCTTAGGGACAGGCCACAATGAGCAGTTCTTC. Translating it yields CASSLGTGHNEQFF. This chain joins TRBV7-2 and TRBJ2-1; 7 bases fit TRBD1. The trim removed 1 base at V and 5 bases at J, leaving 2 bases unmatched. The CDR3 length is 14 residues. CDR1 is SGHTA, CDR2 FQGNSA, per germline.

This clonotype was detected ten times or more. This chain uses TRBV11-1 with TRBJ2-1; 9 bases are a match to TRBD1. Germline values: CDR1 SGHAT, CDR2 FQDESV (reference sequence). V was pared by 8 bases and J by 9 bases, with 20 bases of the junction left unmatched. This CDR3 has 17 residues. The CDR3 DNA sequence: TGTGCCAGCGGGGACAGGGCCCACCGAAGAATAGCTGGTGAGCAGTTCTTC. As protein: CASGDRAHRRIAGEQFF.

This clonotype was recorded a few times. V usage is TRBV5-1 and J usage is TRBJ2-3, with D maybe TRBD1 (5 bases). The CDR3 extends over 15 amino acids. Trimming removed 4 bases at V and 3 bases at J, with 15 bases between. The germline CDR1 and CDR2 sequences are SGHRS and YFSETQ. CDR3: CASSLLGAVTDTQYF. The CDR3 bases are TGCGCCAGCAGCCTCTTAGGGGCGGTAACAGATACGCAGTATTTT.

The chain uses TRBV9 and TRBJ1-1; a possible D gene is TRBD1 (6 bases). Per germline, CDR1 SGDLS and CDR2 YYNGEE. Trimming left V 3 bases short and J 4 bases short, with 13 bases between. CDR3 length: 14 amino acids. DNA for the CDR3: TGTGCCAGCAGCGGGGGGGGGCTCGGCACTGAAGCTTTCTTT. Its translation: CASSGGGLGTEAFF. Complete variable domain (other parts from reference TRBV9 and TRBJ1-1): DSGVTQTPKHLITATGQRVTLRCSPRSGDLSVYWYQQSLDQGLQFLIQYYNGEERAKGNILERFSAQQFPDLHSELNLSSLELGDSALYFCASSGGGLGTEAFFGQGTRLTVV.

This clonotype was counted at least ten times. The chain is built from TRBV5-1 and TRBJ1-1; TRBD1 matches at 10 bases. Germline trimming cut 7 bases from V and 5 bases from J; bases unmatched to any gene: 11. Germline V gives CDR1 SGHRS, CDR2 YFSETQ. CDR3 size: 15 residues. The CDR3 is CASGLGGTGETEAFF. The CDR3 region has the DNA TGCGCCAGCGGCCTTGGAGGGACAGGGGAAACTGAAGCTTTCTTT.

The table lists this clonotype with many counts. The rearrangement links TRBV28 to TRBJ2-2, with unresolved D. Looked up from germline, CDR1 is MDHEN and CDR2 is SYDVKM. Trimming took off 4 bases at V and 6 bases at J, with 15 bases between the two ends. The CDR3 spans 15 residues. Written as DNA, the CDR3 is TGTGCCAGCAGTTCCCCGGGTCCGTCCTCCGGGGAGCTGTTTTTT. It specifies CASSSPGPSSGELFF.

This clonotype has only a few counts. The chain links TRBV7-9 to TRBJ1-2; D unresolved. CDR1 is SEHNR, CDR2 FQNEAQ, per germline (reference sequence). The CDR3 runs 14 residues. V was cut by 5 bases and J by 3 bases, with 13 bases left in between. CDR3 sequence reads: CASSPNYWDYGYTF. DNA of the CDR3: TGTGCCAGCAGCCCAAATTATTGGGACTATGGCTACACCTTC.

The rearrangement joins TRBV7-3 to TRBJ2-3; 13 bases line up with TRBD2. This CDR3 spans 17 amino acids. J was trimmed by 2 bases and V by 4 bases; bases with no gene match: 6. The germline CDR1 and CDR2 sequences are SGHTA and FQGTGA. This CDR3 reads CASSSPGLAGNTDTQYF. The CDR3 DNA is TGTGCCAGCAGCTCCCCGGGACTAGCGGGGAACACAGATACGCAGTATTTT.

This clonotype showed up many times. V gene TRBV7-6 combines with J gene TRBJ2-7, with D possibly being TRBD1 (6 bases). Germline-derived CDR1 and CDR2 are SGHVS and FNYEAQ. The CDR3 has 17 residues. V lost 5 bases, J lost 4 bases, and 24 bases lay in between. DNA of the CDR3: TGTGCCAGCAGCAATCCCAACCTTGACAGGTTTTCGTACGAGCAGTACTTC. Protein: CASSNPNLDRFSYEQYF.

This clonotype has at least ten counts. The chain employs TRBV6-1 and TRBJ2-7; TRBD1 aligns across 9 bases. Germline V gene data show CDR1 as MNHNS and CDR2 as SASEGT. The CDR3 sequence is 17 residues long. With 5 bases clipped from V and 0 bases from J, the junction kept 11 bases outside the gene matches. CDR3 region: CASSQRLGGQGSYEQYF. In DNA form, the CDR3 reads TGTGCCAGCAGTCAGCGACTTGGGGGACAGGGCTCCTACGAGCAGTACTTC.